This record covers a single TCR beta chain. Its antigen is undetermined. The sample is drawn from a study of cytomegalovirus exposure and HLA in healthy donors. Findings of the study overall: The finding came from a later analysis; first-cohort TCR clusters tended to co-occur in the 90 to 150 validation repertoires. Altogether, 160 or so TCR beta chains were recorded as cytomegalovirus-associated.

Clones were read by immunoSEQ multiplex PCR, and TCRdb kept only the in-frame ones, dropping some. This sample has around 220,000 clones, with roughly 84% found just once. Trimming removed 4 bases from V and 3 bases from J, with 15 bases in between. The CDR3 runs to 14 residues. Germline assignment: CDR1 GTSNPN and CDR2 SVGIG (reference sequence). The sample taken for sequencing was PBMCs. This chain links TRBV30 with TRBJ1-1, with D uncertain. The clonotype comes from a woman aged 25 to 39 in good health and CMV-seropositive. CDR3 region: CAWKREDGYTEAFF. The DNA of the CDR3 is TGTGCCTGGAAACGGGAGGACGGCTACACTGAAGCTTTCTTT.